This entry features one T cell receptor beta chain sequence. Patients at the Seattle site were enrolled during active infection and followed longitudinally. The sample belongs to a study of blood T cell repertoires in COVID-19. Study in general: Spain, Italy and the United States supplied samples that represented acute and convalescent COVID-19. T cells, B-cell-depleted T cells, or PBMCs provided the cDNA or gDNA that served as material.

How the authors handled the data: Cell counts per sample came from amplifying reference gene primers. The protocol was immunoSEQ multiplex PCR, while the TCRdb copy is restricted to in-frame clones and leaves out a portion. That table gives V, J and clone size, and the DNA gave D and trimming. This repertoire shows some 450,000 clones, 88% found once; its top ten account for over 10%. The germline CDR1 and CDR2 sequences are SGDLS and YYNGEE. The CDR3 length is 13 residues. V was pared by 4 bases and J by 3 bases, with 8 bases between. Sequencing was done on a sample of peripheral blood. The TCR originated in a woman between 45 and 65 years old with COVID-19, enrolled during active disease. This sequence joins TRBV9 and TRBJ2-1, with no clear D. The CDR3 bases are TGTGCCAGCAGCTCTTACGGCTACAATGAGCAGTTCTTC. Translating it yields CASSSYGYNEQFF.